The text below deals with one TCR beta chain. This entry comes from a study of T cells in Graves' hyperthyroidism and ophthalmopathy. At the level of the study: Peripheral blood collection took place at initial diagnosis, before any treatment.

This CDR3 spans 16 amino acids. V was shortened by 6 bases and J by 0 bases, with 15 bases between the two germline ends. Together with thyroid ultrasound, orbital computed tomography, serum thyroxine and TRAb, clinical symptoms were used for diagnoses. Researchers amplified the TCR beta CDR3 regions from RNA transcripts. The HTBI primer set served for first-round RT-PCR of the TCR CDR3. TCRdb recomputed calls from the multiplex PCR reads with MiXCR, one row per CDR3 protein. Altogether 400,000 to 550,000 distinct CDR3 sequences are present, less than 25% being singletons, with the ten largest covering about 11%.

The genes are TRBV12-3 or TRBV12-4 and TRBJ1-5; D not resolved. The clonotype was recovered from a woman aged 25 to 39 with Graves' ophthalmopathy. Material for sequencing was blood. CDR3 sequence (DNA): TGTGCCAGCAGCCCCGGGGAGTTCTATAGCAATCAGCCCCAGCATTTT. Translation: CASSPGEFYSNQPQHF.